This T cell receptor (beta chain) is from a study of radiotherapy plus CTLA-4 blockade in lung cancer. Whole-study findings and limits: Researchers report tumor-derived TCR clones expanding in blood after radiotherapy plus ipilimumab.

A remark on this clone: Its antigen is unidentified.

It was focal radiation plus CTLA-4 blockade with ipilimumab that patients with chemo-refractory metastatic non-small-cell lung cancer received. Data came from immunoSEQ multiplex PCR; TCRdb stores just in-frame clones and leaves some out. The table includes about 77,000 clones, approximately 73% detected once. V lost 3 bases, J lost 1 base, and 9 bases lay in between. The germline V gene encodes CDR1 KGHSH and CDR2 LQKENI. The length of the CDR3 is 15 residues. The receptor was derived from a human donor with non-small cell lung cancer whose response to radiotherapy plus ipilimumab could not be evaluated. The chain recombines TRBV18 with TRBJ2-2; D remains unclear. Sample: peripheral blood, taken from a patient treated with radiotherapy plus ipilimumab. The CDR3 protein is CASSPPQVNTGELFF. DNA of the CDR3: TGTGCCAGCTCACCCCCCCAGGTGAACACCGGGGAGCTGTTTTTT.